These 6 T cell receptor beta chains were all obtained from the same sample, sequenced in a study of T cell responses to AZD1222 COVID-19 vaccine. Sequencing was performed with immunoSEQ multiplex PCR; in TCRdb, only in-frame clones are kept and a portion is missing. The sample includes around 110,000 clones, around 94% of them seen just once. The material sequenced was peripheral blood, taken 28 days after the second AZD1222 dose. Receptors were obtained from an adult who received the AZD1222 COVID-19 vaccine.

The chain employs TRBV2 and TRBJ2-3, with D possibly being TRBD2 (5 bases). With 2 bases removed from V and 2 bases from J, the gap between germline ends came to 17 bases. The V gene's germline CDR1 is SNHLY and CDR2 FYNNEI. The CDR3 covers 17 residues. CDR3 in amino acids: CASSEFMGRGYTDTQYF. The CDR3 DNA reads as TGTGCCAGCAGTGAATTTATGGGGAGAGGGTACACAGATACGCAGTATTTT.

The rearrangement uses TRBV6-5 and TRBJ2-5; 8 bases fit TRBD2. V was clipped by 7 bases and J by 4 bases; unmatched bases: 8. The CDR3 loop spans 14 amino acids. Germline V gene sequence: CDR1 MNHEY, CDR2 SVGAGI. The CDR3 region has the DNA TGTGCCAGCACCACGACCAGCGGGAGAGAGACCCAGTACTTC. Translated, it gives CASTTTSGRETQYF.

This chain joins TRBV27 and TRBJ2-1; D is ambiguous. The CDR3 covers 12 residues. V was shortened by 5 bases and J by 4 bases, with 6 bases between the two germline ends. CDR1 is MNHEY and CDR2 is SMNVEV in the germline V gene (reference sequence). For the CDR3, the DNA is TGTGCCAGCAGTAAAGTTTACAATGAGCAGTTCTTC. It codes for CASSKVYNEQFF.

This chain connects TRBV7-2 to TRBJ2-3; D is perhaps TRBD2 (6 bases). This CDR3 comprises 15 residues. Per germline, CDR1 SGHTA and CDR2 FQGNSA. V was trimmed by 6 bases and J by 3 bases, leaving 16 bases between them. CDR3 DNA: TGTGCCAGCAGATCTTCGGCGGGACGAACAGATACGCAGTATTTT. It specifies CASRSSAGRTDTQYF.

The chain carries TRBV2 and TRBJ1-2, with a tentative D call TRBD1 (6 bases). Germline assignment: CDR1 SNHLY and CDR2 FYNNEI. The V end lost 10 bases, the J end lost 4 bases, and 16 bases lay between the germline ends. This CDR3 region has 13 residues. The CDR3 spells CATETGPGYGYTF. For the CDR3, the DNA is TGTGCCACCGAGACAGGCCCCGGCTATGGCTACACCTTC.

The J gene is TRBJ2-3, the V gene TRBV27; a possible D gene is TRBD1 (6 bases). Germline V gene lookup returns CDR1 MNHEY and CDR2 SMNVEV (reference sequence). V lost 5 bases and J lost 6, with 15 bases in between. The CDR3 length is 14 residues. DNA for the CDR3: TGTGCCAGCAGTCTCATCACAGGGTTGGATACGCAGTATTTT. Its protein product is CASSLITGLDTQYF.